The 8 T cell receptor beta chains in this list originate from one sample, sequenced in a study of blood T cell repertoires in COVID-19. Profiling relied on immunoSEQ multiplex PCR, and the TCRdb table lists in-frame clones only, not all of them. The sample records about 240,000 clones, more than 85% being singletons. Sequenced: PBMCs or T cells enriched from blood (not recorded which). The receptors come from a woman aged 25 to 39 who had recovered from COVID-19.

As concerns this clone: Relative to the germline gene, one junction end is altered; a read error may explain this. This rearrangement joins TRBV7-7 to TRBJ2-1; TRBD1 aligns across 8 bases. The CDR3 consists of 16 residues. Germline assignment: CDR1 SSHAT and CDR2 FNYEAQ (reference sequence). This CDR3 is CASSLSGRQGLNEQFF. The DNA for the CDR3 is TGTGCTAGCAGCTTATCAGGGCGACAGGGGCTTAATGAGCAGTTCTTC.

The CDR3 loop is CASSIQGADYEQYF. In DNA form, the CDR3 reads TGTGCCAGCAGCATACAGGGGGCGGACTACGAGCAGTACTTC. The chain uses TRBV7-2 and TRBJ2-7, with 9 positions matching TRBD1. This CDR3 has 14 residues. Germline loops: CDR1 SGHTA, CDR2 FQGNSA. The V and J ends lost 5 bases and 3 bases, in that order; junction bases with no gene match: 5.

This rearrangement joins TRBV6-2 or TRBV6-3 to TRBJ1-5; maybe TRBD1 (6 bases). Per the germline V gene, CDR1 is MNHEY and CDR2 is SVGEGT. This CDR3 comprises 15 residues. Deletions cut 6 bases from V and 3 bases from J, with 15 bases between. The CDR3 nucleotides read TGTGCCAGCAGCCCTGTCGGACAGAACAATCAGCCCCAGCATTTT. It codes for CASSPVGQNNQPQHF.

The chain has TRBV5-6 and TRBJ2-7, with 9 positions matching TRBD2. The germline V gene encodes CDR1 SGHDT and CDR2 YYEEEE. V lost 0 bases to trimming and J lost 7 bases; unmatched junction nucleotides: 5. This CDR3 has 14 residues. CDR3 nucleotide sequence: TGTGCCAGCAGCTTGGTTAGCGGGAGTCGGGAGCAGTACTTC. Translated, it gives CASSLVSGSREQYF.

The chain has TRBV19 and TRBJ2-5; D gene unclear. Germline V gene lookup returns CDR1 LNHDA and CDR2 SQIVND (reference sequence). This CDR3 spans 12 amino acids. V shed 5 bases and J shed 4 bases, with 8 bases lying between them. The CDR3 sequence is CASSLGRETQYF. The CDR3 nucleotides read TGTGCCAGTAGTCTGGGCCGAGAGACCCAGTACTTC.

This clone has more than one count but fewer than ten. The V and J genes are TRBV4-3 and TRBJ2-1; TRBD2 might be the D (5 bases). The CDR3 extends over 15 amino acids. V lost 0 bases, J lost 6 bases, and 12 bases lay in between. Per the germline V gene, CDR1 is LGHNA and CDR2 is YSLEER. The CDR3: CASSQEGQRSNEQFF. For the CDR3, the DNA is TGCGCCAGCAGCCAAGAAGGCCAGCGGTCCAATGAGCAGTTCTTC.

The chain joins TRBV19 to TRBJ2-5, with 7 bases that match TRBD1. Germline lookup yields CDR1 LNHDA and CDR2 SQIVND (reference sequence). CDR3 length: 13 amino acids. After removal of 10 bases from V and 2 bases from J, the junction contained 7 bases not matched to a gene. The CDR3 coding sequence is TGTGCCACCTCGACAGGGAGACAAGAGACCCAGTACTTC. Its protein product is CATSTGRQETQYF.

The CDR3 sequence is CSVETLQGHSSGNTIYF. The CDR3, as DNA: TGCAGCGTCGAAACACTACAGGGACACAGCTCTGGAAACACCATATATTTT. V and J are TRBV29-1 and TRBJ1-3; maybe TRBD1 (6 bases). This CDR3 spans 17 amino acids. Germline lookup yields CDR1 SQVTM and CDR2 ANQGSEA. V was cut by 6 bases and J by 0 bases, with 21 bases left in between. Together with reference TRBV29-1 and TRBJ1-3, the CDR3 gives the full variable domain: SAVISQKPSRDICQRGTSLTIQCQVDSQVTMMFWYRQQPGQSLTLIATANQGSEATYESGFVIDKFPISRPNLTFSTLTVSNMSPEDSSIYLCSVETLQGHSSGNTIYFGEGSWLTVV.